Sequencing of this T cell receptor beta chain was carried out in a study of T-cell memory formation after mild COVID-19. About the research overall: Among the donors, TCR clusters were largely specific to each donor.

Barcoded TCR alpha and TCR beta cDNA libraries with UMIs came from 5'RACE using constant-segment primers. TCRdb re-derived calls from the 5' RACE reads in MiXCR, one entry per CDR3 protein. This repertoire shows about 170,000 distinct CDR3 sequences, 10% to 15% found once; its top ten account for 2.5% to 4%. About this clonotype itself: Its antigen is unidentified.

The CDR3 extends over 14 amino acids. Germline loops: CDR1 SGHTA, CDR2 FQGNSA. The ends were cut back, 1 base at V and 5 bases at J, with 11 bases in the middle. Study-level results: Contracting clones from day 15 to 85 had balanced CD4/CD8; later expanders favoured CD4+. Chiefly within CM and EM were the contracting CD4+ clones; CD8+ ones were within EMRA.

V and J are TRBV7-2 and TRBJ2-5; unclear D gene. The specimen was PBMCs or a T cell subset sorted from them (not recorded which). This receptor was identified in a man between 18 and 29 years old who had mild COVID-19 (a few samples of this study predate the infection). Cell type and time point are not known. The CDR3 here is CASSLEGSRETQYF. DNA of the CDR3: TGTGCCAGCAGCTTAGAGGGCTCACGGGAGACCCAGTACTTC.